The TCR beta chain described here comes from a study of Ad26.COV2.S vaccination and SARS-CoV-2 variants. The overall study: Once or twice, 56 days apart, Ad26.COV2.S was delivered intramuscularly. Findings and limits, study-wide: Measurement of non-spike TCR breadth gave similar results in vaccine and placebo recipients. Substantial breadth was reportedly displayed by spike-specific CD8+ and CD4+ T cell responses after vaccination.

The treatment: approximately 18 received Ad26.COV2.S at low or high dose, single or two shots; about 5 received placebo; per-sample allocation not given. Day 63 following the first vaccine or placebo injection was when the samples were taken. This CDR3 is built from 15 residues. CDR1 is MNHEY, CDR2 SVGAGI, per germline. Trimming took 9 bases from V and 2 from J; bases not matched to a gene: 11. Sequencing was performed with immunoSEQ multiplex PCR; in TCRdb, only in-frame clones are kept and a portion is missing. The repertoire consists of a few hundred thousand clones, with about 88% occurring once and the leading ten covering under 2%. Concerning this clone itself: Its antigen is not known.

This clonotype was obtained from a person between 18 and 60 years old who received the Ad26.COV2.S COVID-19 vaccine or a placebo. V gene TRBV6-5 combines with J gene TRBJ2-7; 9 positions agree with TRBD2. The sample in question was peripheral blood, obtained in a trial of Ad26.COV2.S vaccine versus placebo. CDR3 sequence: CASSGTSQRPYEQYF. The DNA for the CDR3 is TGTGCCAGTTCCGGGACTAGCCAACGGCCCTACGAGCAGTACTTC.